The rows below give T cell receptor beta chains drawn from one sample of a study of blood T cell repertoires in COVID-19. TCRdb's table, derived via immunoSEQ multiplex PCR, lists solely in-frame clones and lacks some. The sample consists of roughly 120,000 clones, over 65% of them appearing once. The material sequenced was peripheral blood. The receptors originated from a woman between 55 and 75 years old with acute or convalescent COVID-19. Both conserved end residues are part of each CDR3. The D gene is left open where the match is weak. The size of a clone is reported for some rows only, either as once, few or many, or as a class for expanded clones.

V gene,J gene,clone size,D gene,CDR3 protein,CDR3 DNA
TRBV6-2/TRBV6-3,TRBJ2-4,.,TRBD1,CASSSTGQGKNIQYF,TGTGCCAGCAGCTCGACCGGACAGGGGAAAAACATTCAGTACTTC
TRBV2,TRBJ1-1,.,.,CASRAGRTEAFF,TGTGCCAGCAGGGCGGGGCGGACTGAAGCTTTCTTT
TRBV19,TRBJ1-2,many,TRBD1,CASREAGGGPGYTF,TGTGCCAGTAGGGAAGCAGGAGGGGGCCCTGGCTACACCTTC
TRBV18,TRBJ1-1,once,.,CASSPDRFTEAFF,TGTGCCAGCTCACCCGACAGGTTCACTGAAGCTTTCTTT
TRBV3-1/TRBV3-2,TRBJ1-6,few,TRBD1,CATRDREITPLHF,TGTGCCACCAGGGACAGGGAAATTACACCCCTCCACTTT
TRBV28,TRBJ1-1,once,.,CASSPRRNTEAFF,TGTGCCAGCAGTCCCCGGAGGAACACTGAAGCTTTCTTT
TRBV28,TRBJ2-7,.,TRBD2,CATQTSGYEQYF,TGTGCCACCCAGACTAGCGGGTACGAGCAGTACTTC
TRBV18,TRBJ2-1,.,TRBD1,CASSPGQGGNEQFF,TGTGCCAGCTCACCGGGACAGGGGGGCAATGAGCAGTTCTTC
TRBV7-9,TRBJ1-1,.,.,CASTLVALGGTEAFF,TGTGCCAGCACCTTAGTAGCCCTCGGAGGGACTGAAGCTTTCTTT
TRBV2,TRBJ1-1,.,TRBD1,CASSVRGRRDGAFF,TGTGCCAGCAGTGTCAGGGGGCGCCGGGATGGAGCTTTCTTT
TRBV5-1,TRBJ2-1,.,.,CASSPGNGGNEQFF,TGCGCCAGCAGCCCTGGGAATGGAGGGAATGAGCAGTTCTTC
TRBV29-1,TRBJ2-7,.,TRBD1,CSAIQGGSYEQYF,TGCAGCGCAATACAGGGGGGCTCCTACGAGCAGTACTTC
TRBV2,TRBJ1-2,.,.,CASSDDHRAYGYTF,TGTGCCAGCAGTGACGATCACAGAGCCTATGGCTACACCTTC
TRBV10-1,TRBJ1-1,.,TRBD1,CASSADRDWDTEAFF,TGCGCCAGCAGTGCCGACAGGGATTGGGACACTGAAGCTTTCTTT
TRBV19,TRBJ1-5,.,.,CASRARDSGRQPQHF,TGTGCCAGTAGAGCACGGGACTCCGGACGGCAGCCCCAGCATTTT
TRBV18,TRBJ1-1,.,.,CASSPQGPGVNTEAFF,TGTGCCAGCTCACCTCAAGGTCCAGGGGTGAACACTGAAGCTTTCTTT
TRBV6-5,TRBJ1-1,.,TRBD1,CASSKQGMAFF,TGTGCCAGCTCAAAACAGGGGATGGCTTTCTTT
TRBV3-1/TRBV3-2,TRBJ2-5,.,TRBD1,CASSQWGQGEAETQYF,TGTGCCAGCAGCCAATGGGGACAGGGAGAGGCAGAGACCCAGTACTTC
TRBV29-1,TRBJ2-1,.,.,CSVSPDFRSYNEQFF,TGCAGCGTTTCTCCAGACTTTCGCTCCTACAATGAGCAGTTCTTC
TRBV2,TRBJ2-5,.,TRBD2,CASIGSGGAWETQYF,TGTGCCAGCATTGGTAGCGGGGGGGCCTGGGAGACCCAGTACTTC
TRBV7-3,TRBJ2-1,.,.,CASSSSGYNEQFF,TGTGCCAGCAGTTCCAGCGGATACAATGAGCAGTTCTTC
TRBV6-1,TRBJ2-1,.,.,CASSELSGVGNEQFF,TGTGCCAGCAGTGAACTATCCGGGGTCGGCAATGAGCAGTTCTTC
TRBV12-5,TRBJ1-1,.,.,CASGSGGARNTEAFF,TGTGCTAGTGGCTCCGGAGGGGCGAGGAACACTGAAGCTTTCTTT
TRBV28,TRBJ1-4,.,.,CASRSWGGWDEKLFF,TGTGCCAGCCGGAGTTGGGGGGGATGGGATGAAAAACTGTTTTTT
TRBV6-1,TRBJ1-5,.,TRBD1,CASSEDLYRGGQPQHF,TGTGCCAGCAGTGAAGATCTTTACAGGGGTGGACAGCCCCAGCATTTT
TRBV6-1,TRBJ1-1,.,.,CASSEQGMNTEAFF,TGTGCCAGCAGTGAACAGGGTATGAACACTGAAGCTTTCTTT
TRBV6-6,TRBJ2-1,.,.,CASGRGVYNEQFF,TGTGCCTCTGGGCGGGGCGTATACAATGAGCAGTTCTTC
TRBV9,TRBJ1-4,.,TRBD1,CASSVDTGVAEKLFF,TGTGCCAGCAGCGTAGACACAGGGGTGGCTGAAAAACTGTTTTTT
TRBV28,TRBJ1-2,.,TRBD1,CASSPADPGQKYGYTF,TGTGCCAGCAGTCCGGCCGATCCGGGACAGAAGTATGGCTACACCTTC
TRBV27,TRBJ1-1,.,.,CASRTAMNTEAFF,TGTGCCAGCCGGACAGCCATGAACACTGAAGCTTTCTTT
TRBV13,TRBJ2-1,.,.,CASSIGAEGATYNEQFF,TGTGCCAGCAGCATAGGGGCGGAAGGGGCTACCTACAATGAGCAGTTCTTC
TRBV5-5,TRBJ2-7,.,TRBD2,CASSQDKAGFYEQYF,TGTGCCAGCAGCCAAGACAAAGCGGGATTCTACGAGCAGTACTTC
TRBV4-1,TRBJ2-5,.,TRBD1,CASSQGQGRETQYF,TGCGCCAGCAGCCAAGGACAGGGAAGAGAGACCCAGTACTTC
TRBV5-4,TRBJ2-3,.,TRBD2,CASSFGRVSPTQYF,TGTGCCAGCAGCTTTGGGAGGGTTTCACCGACGCAGTATTTT
TRBV3-1/TRBV3-2,TRBJ2-7,.,TRBD2,CASSQEDGQRGDEQYF,TGTGCCAGCAGCCAAGAGGATGGGCAGCGGGGCGACGAGCAGTACTTC
TRBV7-7,TRBJ2-2,once,TRBD2,CASSLFLAGGGDTGELFF,TGTGCTAGCAGCTTATTCCTAGCGGGAGGCGGCGACACCGGGGAGCTGTTTTTT
TRBV7-9,TRBJ2-2,once,TRBD2,CASSFSAGGNTGELFF,TGTGCCAGCAGCTTTTCAGCGGGGGGGAACACCGGGGAGCTGTTTTTT
TRBV5-1,TRBJ1-6,few,.,CASSLAGYSPLHF,TGCGCCAGCAGCTTGGCCGGTTATTCACCCCTCCACTTT
TRBV5-4,TRBJ1-2,.,.,CASSPQGDLPYGYTF,TGTGCCAGCAGCCCACAGGGTGACTTGCCCTATGGCTACACCTTC
TRBV30,TRBJ1-1,.,TRBD1,CAQGQGNTEAFF,TGTGCCCAGGGACAGGGAAACACTGAAGCTTTCTTT
TRBV28,TRBJ1-2,.,TRBD1,CASKRGTGAAVGYTF,TGTGCCAGCAAGCGGGGGACAGGGGCGGCGGTAGGCTACACCTTC
TRBV4-1,TRBJ1-1,.,TRBD1,CASSRTGANTEAFF,TGCGCCAGCAGCCGGACAGGGGCGAACACTGAAGCTTTCTTT
TRBV12-3/TRBV12-4,TRBJ1-2,.,.,CASSSVGNYGYTF,TGTGCCAGCAGTTCAGTGGGCAACTATGGCTACACCTTC
TRBV10-3,TRBJ2-7,.,.,CATRRPGARGNEQYF,TGTGCCACCAGACGACCGGGAGCTAGGGGAAACGAGCAGTACTTC
TRBV27,TRBJ2-7,few,TRBD2,CASSHGLAGEQYF,TGTGCCAGCAGCCACGGACTAGCGGGTGAGCAGTACTTC
TRBV12-5,TRBJ1-1,.,.,CASVRSGGGTEAFF,TGTGCTAGTGTCCGGAGTGGGGGCGGGACTGAAGCTTTCTTT
TRBV28,TRBJ2-3,once,TRBD2,CASRGGTDTQYF,TGTGCCAGCAGGGGAGGGACAGATACGCAGTATTTT
TRBV9,TRBJ1-1,.,.,CASSVQTGNTEAFF,TGTGCCAGCAGCGTTCAGACGGGGAACACTGAAGCTTTCTTT
TRBV10-3,TRBJ2-5,.,.,CAISESRGGLGETQYF,TGTGCCATCAGTGAGTCGCGCGGCGGGCTGGGGGAGACCCAGTACTTC
TRBV25-1,TRBJ2-2,.,.,CASSRTSSGELFF,TGTGCCAGCAGTCGGACATCATCCGGGGAGCTGTTTTTT
TRBV19,TRBJ2-5,.,.,CASRGGVETQYF,TGTGCCAGCCGAGGGGGGGTGGAGACCCAGTACTTC
TRBV5-5,TRBJ2-7,.,TRBD1,CASSRRTGLTGEQYF,TGTGCCAGCAGCAGACGGACAGGGCTTACGGGCGAGCAGTACTTC
TRBV5-1,TRBJ1-2,.,TRBD1,CASSLDRQGGFGYTF,TGCGCCAGCAGCTTGGATCGACAGGGTGGTTTTGGCTACACCTTC
TRBV5-6,TRBJ1-5,.,TRBD1,CASSFDRGQPQHF,TGTGCCAGCAGCTTCGACAGGGGTCAGCCCCAGCATTTT
TRBV2,TRBJ1-1,.,.,CASSGRVTLTEAFF,TGTGCCAGCTCCGGTCGGGTCACGTTAACTGAAGCTTTCTTT
TRBV5-1,TRBJ1-5,.,TRBD1,CASSLGQGAFQPQHF,TGCGCCAGCAGCCTAGGACAGGGGGCGTTTCAGCCCCAGCATTTT
TRBV5-1,TRBJ2-6,.,TRBD1,CASSLPWTGGSGANVLTF,TGCGCCAGCAGCTTGCCTTGGACAGGGGGCTCTGGGGCCAACGTCCTGACTTTC
TRBV30,TRBJ2-3,.,.,CAWSASFASDTQYF,TGTGCCTGGAGTGCGAGTTTTGCTTCTGATACGCAGTATTTT